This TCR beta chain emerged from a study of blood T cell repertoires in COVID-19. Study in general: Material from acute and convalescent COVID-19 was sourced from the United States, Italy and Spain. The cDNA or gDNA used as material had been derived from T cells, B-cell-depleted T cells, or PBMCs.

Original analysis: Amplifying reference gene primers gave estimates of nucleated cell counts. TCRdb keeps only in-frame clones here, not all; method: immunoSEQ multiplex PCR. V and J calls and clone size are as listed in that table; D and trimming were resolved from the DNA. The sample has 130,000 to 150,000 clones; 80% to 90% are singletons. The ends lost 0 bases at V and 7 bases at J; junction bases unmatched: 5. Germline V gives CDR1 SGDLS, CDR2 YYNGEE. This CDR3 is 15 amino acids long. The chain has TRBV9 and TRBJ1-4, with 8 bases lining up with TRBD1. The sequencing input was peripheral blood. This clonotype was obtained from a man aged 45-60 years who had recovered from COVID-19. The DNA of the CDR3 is TGTGCCAGCAGCGTAGCGCAGGGGGCCGGTGAAAAACTGTTTTTT. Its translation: CASSVAQGAGEKLFF.